This T cell receptor beta chain appears in the sequencing data of a study of T cell repertoires in cytomegalovirus infection. CDR1 and CDR2 from the germline V gene are LNHNV and YYDKDF (reference sequence). The V end was cut by 2 bases, the J end by 8 bases, with 21 bases between. The CDR3 has 16 residues. TCRdb ran MiXCR on the reads and lists one entry per CDR3 protein. Of around 230,000 distinct CDR3 sequences in the sample, around 6.6% are singletons; the top ten hold roughly 6.5%. Sequenced sample: PBMCs. The clonotype originates from a human donor in good health (CMV status not recorded). Some clones in this sample may be carry-over from other donors' samples. The chain uses TRBV15 and TRBJ1-2, with D maybe TRBD1 (6 bases). The CDR3 nucleotides read TGTGCCACCAGCAGATCTCGATCGTCAGGGGCTGGGGGCTACACCTTC. It encodes CATSRSRSSGAGGYTF.